The next 22 T cell receptor beta chains were all read from a single sample in a study of blood T cell repertoires in COVID-19. Assay used: immunoSEQ multiplex PCR; TCRdb lists only in-frame clones, some missing. The sample includes just over 650,000 clones, 70% to 90% of them seen just once. The sample comprised peripheral blood. These receptors were taken from a woman aged 18-29 years with acute or convalescent COVID-19.

V is TRBV6-5 and J is TRBJ1-1; D remains unclear. Trimming took 8 bases from V and 7 from J, leaving 17 bases between them. This CDR3 region has 13 residues. The V gene's germline CDR1 is MNHEY and CDR2 SVGAGI. The CDR3 protein is CASSPGSVHEAFF. DNA for the CDR3: TGTGCCAGCTCCCCCGGGTCCGTCCATGAAGCTTTCTTT.

This clone appeared a single time. The chain recombines TRBV30 with TRBJ1-2; D uncertain. CDR1 is GTSNPN and CDR2 is SVGIG in the germline V gene (reference sequence). The CDR3 loop spans 12 amino acids. V lost 1 base and J lost 7, with 10 bases in between. CDR3 sequence: CAWSALGFGYTF. In DNA form, the CDR3 reads TGTGCCTGGAGTGCGCTCGGGTTTGGCTACACCTTC.

The chain uses TRBV5-1 and TRBJ2-2; 7 positions match TRBD2. With V trimmed by 0 bases and J by 0 bases, 14 bases remained unmatched. The germline gives CDR1 SGHRS, CDR2 YFSETQ. The CDR3 sequence is 20 residues long. CDR3 sequence: CASSLVASGQIFSNTGELFF. In nucleotides, the CDR3 is TGCGCCAGCAGCTTGGTAGCTAGCGGACAAATTTTTTCGAACACCGGGGAGCTGTTTTTT.

Remarks on this clone: The same CDR3 also results from other DNA sequences found in this sample. This chain uses TRBV11-2 with TRBJ2-7; D is perhaps TRBD1 (5 bases). V lost 1 base and J lost 4, with 11 bases in between. Germline-derived CDR1 and CDR2 are SGHAT and FQNNGV. The CDR3 sequence is 14 residues long. CDR3 bases: TGTGCCAGCAGCTTAGGGCAGGGTGGTTACGAGCAGTACTTC. Its protein product is CASSLGQGGYEQYF.

V usage is TRBV5-6 and J usage is TRBJ2-7; D is uncertain. CDR1 and CDR2 (germline): SGHDT, YYEEEE. V dropped 2 bases and J dropped 2 bases, with 5 bases sitting between them. This CDR3 region has 12 residues. The CDR3: CASSFVPYEQYF. Written as DNA, the CDR3 is TGTGCCAGCAGCTTCGTCCCCTACGAGCAGTACTTC.

Of note for this clone: Different DNA sequences within this sample yield the same CDR3. The chain couples TRBV9 to TRBJ1-2, with 8 bases matching TRBD1. V lost 2 bases, J lost 7 bases, and 7 bases stayed unmatched. This CDR3 is built from 14 residues. The germline CDR1 and CDR2 sequences are SGDLS and YYNGEE. CDR3 DNA: TGTGCCAGCAGCGTTGCCCCACAGGGGGGTGGCTACACCTTC. Its translation is CASSVAPQGGGYTF.

The genes are TRBV19 and TRBJ1-3; 7 bases are a match to TRBD1. This CDR3 is built from 14 residues. The junction had 3 bases not matched to a gene; V was cut back by 3 bases and J by 4 bases. The germline V gene has CDR1 LNHDA and CDR2 SQIVND (reference sequence). CDR3 loop: CASSMGQFGNTIYF. The CDR3 coding sequence is TGTGCCAGTAGTATGGGACAGTTCGGAAACACCATATATTTT. Filled out from reference TRBV19 and TRBJ1-3, the complete variable domain reads DGGITQSPKYLFRKEGQNVTLSCEQNLNHDAMYWYRQDPGQGLRLIYYSQIVNDFQKGDIAEGYSVSREKKESFPLTVTSAQKNPTAFYLCASSMGQFGNTIYFGEGSWLTVV.

The chain joins TRBV4-1 to TRBJ2-7, with 9 positions matching TRBD1. The CDR3 contains 17 residues. The germline gives CDR1 MGHRA, CDR2 YSYEKL. After removal of 2 bases from V and 4 bases from J, the junction contained 12 bases not matched to a gene. The CDR3 loop is CASSQPPDRGRRYEQYF. The CDR3 coding sequence is TGCGCCAGCAGCCAACCCCCGGACAGGGGAAGGAGGTACGAGCAGTACTTC.

There are a few counts of this clone. This chain links TRBV7-9 with TRBJ1-2, with D hard to call. The CDR3 runs to 13 residues. The germline gives CDR1 SEHNR, CDR2 FQNEAQ (reference sequence). V gave up 4 bases and J gave up 7 bases, with 13 bases separating them. The DNA of the CDR3 is TGTGCCAGCAGCTCCCACCACGTGGCTGGCTACACCTTC. It is translated as CASSSHHVAGYTF.

This clone was seen just once. For the CDR3, the DNA is TGTGCCAGCAGCTTTCTCGGGACACCCCTGAGCTCCTACGAGCAGTACTTC. Encoded protein: CASSFLGTPLSSYEQYF. This chain connects TRBV5-5 to TRBJ2-7; D is perhaps TRBD1 (6 bases). Germline-derived CDR1 and CDR2 are SGHKS and YYEKEE (reference sequence). The CDR3 extends over 17 amino acids. Trimming pared 2 bases from V and 0 bases from J, leaving 18 bases between. Drawing the rest from reference TRBV5-5 and TRBJ2-7, the complete variable domain is DAGVTQSPTHLIKTRGQQVTLRCSPISGHKSVSWYQQVLGQGPQFIFQYYEKEERGRGNFPDRFSARQFPNYSSELNVNALLLGDSALYLCASSFLGTPLSSYEQYFGPGTRLTVT.

The J gene is TRBJ2-7, the V gene TRBV20-1; D possibly corresponds to TRBD2 (6 bases). The CDR3 covers 11 residues. Germline V lookup: CDR1 DFQATT, CDR2 SNEGSKA (reference sequence). Trimming removed 5 bases from V and 4 bases from J, with 9 bases in between. This chain's CDR3 is CSAQTRYEQYF. CDR3 nucleotide sequence: TGCAGTGCTCAGACTAGGTACGAGCAGTACTTC.

This rearrangement joins TRBV20-1 to TRBJ2-5, with 9 bases lining up with TRBD2. The germline V gene has CDR1 DFQATT and CDR2 SNEGSKA (reference sequence). After removal of 3 bases from V and 3 bases from J, the junction contained 17 bases not matched to a gene. This CDR3 is 18 amino acids long. The CDR3 coding sequence is TGCAGTGCTAGTGTCTGCCTAGCGGGGATCCATCTTAAAGAGACCCAGTACTTC. Residues: CSASVCLAGIHLKETQYF.

The CDR3 sequence is CASSQQGQGTEKLFF. In DNA, the CDR3 is TGTGCCAGCAGCCAACAGGGACAGGGGACGGAAAAACTGTTTTTT. The chain links TRBV3-1 (or the pseudogene TRBV3-2) to TRBJ1-4; 10 bases fit TRBD1. Germline V gene sequence: CDR1 LGHDT, CDR2 YNNKEL (reference sequence). The CDR3 runs to 15 residues. V shed 2 bases and J 8 bases; nucleotides not matched to a gene: 5.

This chain connects TRBV5-1 to TRBJ2-2, with 7 bases fitting TRBD2. The germline gives CDR1 SGHRS, CDR2 YFSETQ. The CDR3 is 16 amino acids. V trimming: 5 bases; J trimming: 4 bases; junction bases outside the gene matches: 11. The CDR3 DNA sequence: TGCGCCAGCAGGTTTTGGGCCTCGGGGGGCACCGGGGAGCTGTTTTTT. Translation gives CASRFWASGGTGELFF.

DNA of the CDR3: TGTGCTAGTGGTTTGCCCCCGGGACAGGGGACGGGCGGGTTAGGTGAAAAACTGTTTTTT. Amino acid sequence: CASGLPPGQGTGGLGEKLFF. V gene TRBV12-5 combines with J gene TRBJ1-4, with 10 bases that match TRBD1. CDR1 LGHNT and CDR2 FRNRAP come from the germline V gene. V lost 2 bases to trimming and J lost 7 bases; unmatched junction nucleotides: 19. This CDR3 has 20 amino acids.

A word on this clone: Different DNA sequences within this sample yield the same CDR3. The V gene is TRBV7-3, the J gene TRBJ2-2; D is undetermined. The CDR3 is 12 amino acids. Trimming stripped 3 bases from V and 5 bases from J, with 4 bases between. CDR1 is SGHTA, CDR2 FQGTGA, per germline. The DNA for the CDR3 is TGTGCCAGCAGCTTCAGTACCGGGGAGCTGTTTTTT. It is translated as CASSFSTGELFF. The variable domain in full, completed from reference TRBV7-3 and TRBJ2-2, reads GAGVSQTPSNKVTEKGKYVELRCDPISGHTALYWYRQSLGQGPEFLIYFQGTGAADDSGLPNDRFFAVRPEGSVSTLKIQRTERGDSAVYLCASSFSTGELFFGEGSRLTVL.

The chain employs TRBV7-2 and TRBJ1-5; D gene unclear. The CDR3 loop spans 14 amino acids. V was cut by 2 bases and J by 3 bases, with 8 bases left in between. The germline CDR1 and CDR2 sequences are SGHTA and FQGNSA. CDR3 DNA sequence: TGTGCCAGCAGCTTATTTGGGCTCAATCAGCCCCAGCATTTT. Translated, it gives CASSLFGLNQPQHF.

This clone appeared once. V gene TRBV27 combines with J gene TRBJ1-2, with TRBD1 matching over 7 bases. The germline V gene encodes CDR1 MNHEY and CDR2 SMNVEV (reference sequence). V lost 5 bases to trimming and J lost 8 bases; unmatched junction nucleotides: 17. The CDR3 loop spans 16 amino acids. This CDR3 reads CASSLGSTGTLGGYTF. In DNA form, the CDR3 reads TGTGCCAGCAGTCTAGGATCGACAGGGACGCTTGGGGGCTACACCTTC.

This clone was detected only once. The rearrangement links TRBV29-1 to TRBJ1-1; D possibly corresponds to TRBD1 (6 bases). V gave up 6 bases and J gave up 5 bases, with 22 bases separating them. This CDR3 has 15 amino acids. Per germline, CDR1 SQVTM and CDR2 ANQGSEA. Written as DNA, the CDR3 is TGCAGCGTCCTGGACAGCTCCCCTAAGGGGACTGAAGCTTTCTTT. Protein sequence: CSVLDSSPKGTEAFF.

The rearrangement links TRBV29-1 to TRBJ1-2, with D tentatively TRBD1 (6 bases). The CDR3 is 14 residues long. The germline V gene encodes CDR1 SQVTM and CDR2 ANQGSEA. V lost 7 bases to trimming and J lost 8 bases, with 23 bases between them. Written as DNA, the CDR3 is TGCAGCGCAACACCCCAGCAGGGGAGGGGAGGCTACACCTTC. As protein: CSATPQQGRGGYTF.

The J gene is TRBJ1-2, the V gene TRBV30; D might be TRBD1 (6 bases). The CDR3 loop spans 13 amino acids. V lost 7 bases and J 5 bases, leaving 17 bases between the germline ends. From germline, CDR1 is GTSNPN and CDR2 SVGIG (reference sequence). The CDR3, as DNA: TGTGCCTTCCTATATACAGGGAAGTATGGCTACACCTTC. The encoded protein is CAFLYTGKYGYTF.

The V call is TRBV14, the J call TRBJ2-6, with D perhaps TRBD2 (6 bases). CDR3 length: 20 amino acids. The germline gives CDR1 SGHDN, CDR2 FVKESK. The germline V and J ends were trimmed by 4 bases and 0 bases, with 22 bases remaining between them. The CDR3 coding sequence is TGTGCCAGCAGCCCCTCCCCGGGGGAGCCAGGAGACTCTGGGGCCAACGTCCTGACTTTC. Its protein is CASSPSPGEPGDSGANVLTF.